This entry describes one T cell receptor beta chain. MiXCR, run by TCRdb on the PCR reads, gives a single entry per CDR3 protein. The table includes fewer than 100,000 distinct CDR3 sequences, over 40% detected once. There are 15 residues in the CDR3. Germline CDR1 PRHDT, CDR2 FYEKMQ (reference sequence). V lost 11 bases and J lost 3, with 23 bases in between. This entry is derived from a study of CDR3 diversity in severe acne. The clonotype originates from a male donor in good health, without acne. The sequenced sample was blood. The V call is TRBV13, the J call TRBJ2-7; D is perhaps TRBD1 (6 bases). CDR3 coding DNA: TGTGCCTGGAGTGTACCGGACAGCCGATTCTACGAGCAGTACTTC. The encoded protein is CAWSVPDSRFYEQYF. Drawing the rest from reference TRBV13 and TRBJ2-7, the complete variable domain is AAGVIQSPRHLIKEKRETATLKCYPIPRHDTVYWYQQGPGQDPQFLISFYEKMQSDKGSIPDRFSAQQFSDYHSELNMSSLELGDSALYFCAWSVPDSRFYEQYFGPGTRLTVT.